This record concerns one TCR beta chain sequence. Other DNA sequences in the same sample also yield this CDR3. This specimen belongs to a study of blood T cell repertoires in COVID-19. Study overall: The study drew acute and convalescent COVID-19 samples from the United States, Italy and Spain.

In Seattle, patients joined the study during active infection and were tracked longitudinally. The authors' processing: Reference gene primer amplification in the assay estimated nucleated cell counts. Some clones are missing from TCRdb's copy, which holds only in-frame ones; the method was immunoSEQ multiplex PCR. The D gene and trimming were derived from the DNA, and the V and J assignments and clone size from that table. In the table there are about 200,000 clones, 80% to 95% of which are singletons. This clonotype was obtained from a man aged 55 to 69 with COVID-19, enrolled during active disease. The sequencing input was peripheral blood.

For the CDR3, the DNA is TGTGCCAGCAGCTTGTCCATCACCGGGGAGCTGTTTTTT. Protein sequence: CASSLSITGELFF. The J gene is TRBJ2-2, the V gene TRBV7-9; D call uncertain. This CDR3 contains 13 residues. The V end lost 3 bases, the J end lost 4 bases, and 6 bases lay between the germline ends. In germline, CDR1 is SEHNR, CDR2 FQNEAQ (reference sequence).